Each of the 10 T cell receptor beta chains below was sequenced from the same sample in a study of radiotherapy plus CTLA-4 blockade in lung cancer. Some clones are missing from TCRdb's copy, which holds only in-frame ones; the method was immunoSEQ multiplex PCR. The table lists roughly 30,000 clones, about 76% of them singletons. The material sequenced was peripheral blood, taken from a patient treated with radiotherapy plus ipilimumab. The receptors shown here come from a human donor with non-small cell lung cancer that progressed on radiotherapy plus ipilimumab.

This clone was seen only a few times. One end of the junction fails to match germline, which may point to a read error. The V call is TRBV4-1, the J call TRBJ1-1, with TRBD1 matching 10 bases. Germline V CDR1 and CDR2: MGHRA, YSYEKL. CDR3 size: 15 residues. The CDR3: CASSQDARGQGIRIF. The CDR3 coding sequence is TGCGCCAGCAGCCAAGATGCGCGGGGACAGGGGATTAGGATCTTT.

This clone has a handful of counts. V is TRBV9 and J is TRBJ2-7, with 7 bases that match TRBD1. V lost 4 bases to trimming and J lost 0 bases; unmatched junction nucleotides: 7. CDR3 size: 15 residues. The germline gives CDR1 SGDLS, CDR2 YYNGEE. In nucleotides, the CDR3 is TGTGCCAGCAGCCCCGGGACAGACTCCTCCTACGAGCAGTACTTC. It encodes CASSPGTDSSYEQYF.

V gene TRBV27 combines with J gene TRBJ2-1; no firm D call. The CDR3 loop spans 16 amino acids. Trimming took 0 bases from V and 4 from J, leaving 13 bases between them. Germline CDR1 is MNHEY and CDR2 is SMNVEV (reference sequence). The CDR3 DNA is TGTGCCAGCAGTTTATCCACAGTGTTTATATACAATGAGCAGTTCTTC. As protein: CASSLSTVFIYNEQFF.

Only one count was recorded for this clone. The gene calls are TRBV28 and TRBJ1-5; 7 bases are shared with TRBD1. With V trimmed by 5 bases and J by 7 bases, 14 bases remained unmatched. Looked up from germline, CDR1 is MDHEN and CDR2 is SYDVKM. This CDR3 contains 16 residues. This chain's CDR3 is CASSDWTGLRGQPQHF. As DNA, the CDR3 is TGTGCCAGCAGTGACTGGACAGGACTGAGGGGCCAGCCCCAGCATTTT.

V and J are TRBV29-1 and TRBJ2-7; 8 bases align to TRBD2. The CDR3 covers 12 residues. Germline V lookup: CDR1 SQVTM, CDR2 ANQGSEA. V shed 7 bases and J 5 bases; nucleotides not matched to a gene: 7. DNA of the CDR3: TGCAGCGGGTGGACTAGCCCGAACGAGCAGTACTTC. Its protein is CSGWTSPNEQYF.

This clone was seen once. The chain employs TRBV9 and TRBJ2-5, with 8 bases aligning to TRBD1. This CDR3 has 16 amino acids. In germline, CDR1 is SGDLS, CDR2 YYNGEE. With V trimmed by 4 bases and J by 5 bases, 13 bases remained unmatched. CDR3 DNA: TGTGCCAGCAGCTCACCCCTCCAGGGGGCGGACGAGACCCAGTACTTC. Translation: CASSSPLQGADETQYF.

The sample holds one count of this clone. The rearrangement uses TRBV30 and TRBJ1-1; D uncertain. The germline V and J ends were trimmed by 2 bases and 1 base, with 14 bases remaining between them. The germline V gene encodes CDR1 GTSNPN and CDR2 SVGIG (reference sequence). The CDR3 sequence is 15 residues long. CDR3 protein: CAWSYPDGQNTEAFF. CDR3 DNA sequence: TGTGCCTGGAGTTATCCGGACGGGCAGAACACTGAAGCTTTCTTT.

V and J are TRBV7-8 and TRBJ1-4, with 8 bases fitting TRBD1. Germline V gene data show CDR1 as SGHVS and CDR2 as FQNEAQ. Trimming took 5 bases from V and 5 from J; bases not matched to a gene: 7. The CDR3 covers 15 residues. CDR3 coding DNA: TGTGCCAGCAGCACCCGACAGGGGATAAATGAAAAACTGTTTTTT. Residues: CASSTRQGINEKLFF.

This clone appeared once. The gene calls are TRBV14 and TRBJ1-4; D unresolved. The CDR3 loop spans 12 amino acids. Deletions cut 6 bases from V and 6 bases from J, with 8 bases between. CDR1 and CDR2 (germline): SGHDN, FVKESK. The CDR3 region has the DNA TGTGCCAGCAGGCGGGGAGATGAAAAACTGTTTTTT. It codes for CASRRGDEKLFF. The full variable domain, rest sourced from reference TRBV14 and TRBJ1-4, is EAGVTQFPSHSVIEKGQTVTLRCDPISGHDNLYWYRRVMGKEIKFLLHFVKESKQDESGMPNNRFLAERTGGTYSTLKVQPAELEDSGVYFCASRRGDEKLFFGSGTQLSVL.

This rearrangement joins TRBV10-3 to TRBJ2-7, with D perhaps matching TRBD2 (5 bases). V was clipped by 11 bases and J by 9 bases, with 17 bases between them. Per germline, CDR1 ENHRY and CDR2 SYGVKD. The length of the CDR3 is 11 residues. CDR3 sequence: CAPPGEGRQYF. The DNA for the CDR3 is TGTGCCCCCCCCGGGGAAGGACGGCAGTACTTC.